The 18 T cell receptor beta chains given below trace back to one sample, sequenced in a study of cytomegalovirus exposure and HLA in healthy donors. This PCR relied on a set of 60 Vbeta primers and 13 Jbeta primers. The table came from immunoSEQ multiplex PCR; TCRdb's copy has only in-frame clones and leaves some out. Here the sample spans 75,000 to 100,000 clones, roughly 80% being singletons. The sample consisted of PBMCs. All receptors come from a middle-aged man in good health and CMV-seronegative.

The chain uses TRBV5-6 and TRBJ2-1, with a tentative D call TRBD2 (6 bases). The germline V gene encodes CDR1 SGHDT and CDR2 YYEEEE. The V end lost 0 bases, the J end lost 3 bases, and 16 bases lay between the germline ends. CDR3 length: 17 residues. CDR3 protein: CASSLGAGTANYNEQFF. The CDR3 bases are TGTGCCAGCAGCTTGGGGGCCGGGACTGCAAACTACAATGAGCAGTTCTTC.

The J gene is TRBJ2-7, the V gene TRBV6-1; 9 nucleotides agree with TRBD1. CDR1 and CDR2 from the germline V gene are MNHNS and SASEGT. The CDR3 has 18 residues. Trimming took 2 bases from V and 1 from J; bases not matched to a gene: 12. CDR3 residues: CASSELERGQGTSYEQYF. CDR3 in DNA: TGTGCCAGCAGTGAACTAGAAAGGGGACAGGGTACGTCCTACGAGCAGTACTTC.

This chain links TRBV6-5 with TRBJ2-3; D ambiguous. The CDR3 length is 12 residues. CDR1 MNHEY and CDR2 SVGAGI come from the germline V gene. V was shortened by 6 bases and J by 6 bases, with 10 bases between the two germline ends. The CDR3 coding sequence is TGTGCCAGCAGGGGCCGGCAGGATACGCAGTATTTT. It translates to CASRGRQDTQYF.

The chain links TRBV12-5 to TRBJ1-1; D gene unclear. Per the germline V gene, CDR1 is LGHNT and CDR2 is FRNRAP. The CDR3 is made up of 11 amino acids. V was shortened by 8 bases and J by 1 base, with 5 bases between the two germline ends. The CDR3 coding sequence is TGTGCTAGTCGACAGAACACTGAAGCTTTCTTT. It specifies CASRQNTEAFF.

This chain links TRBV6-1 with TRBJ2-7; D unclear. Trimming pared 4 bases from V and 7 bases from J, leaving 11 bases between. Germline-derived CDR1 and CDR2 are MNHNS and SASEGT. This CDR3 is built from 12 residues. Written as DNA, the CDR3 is TGTGCCAGCAGTGTCCTCCTCGGGGAGCAGTACTTC. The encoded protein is CASSVLLGEQYF.

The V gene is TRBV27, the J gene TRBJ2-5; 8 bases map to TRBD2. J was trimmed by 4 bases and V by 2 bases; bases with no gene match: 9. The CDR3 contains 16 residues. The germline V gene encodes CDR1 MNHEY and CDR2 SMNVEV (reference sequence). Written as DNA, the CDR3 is TGTGCCAGCAGTTTACGGTTCCCGGGGGGGCCAGAGACCCAGTACTTC. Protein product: CASSLRFPGGPETQYF.

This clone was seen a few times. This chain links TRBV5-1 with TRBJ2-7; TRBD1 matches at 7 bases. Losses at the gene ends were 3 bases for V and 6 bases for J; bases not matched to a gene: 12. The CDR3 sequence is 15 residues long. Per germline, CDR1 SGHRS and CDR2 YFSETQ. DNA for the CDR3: TGCGCCAGCAGCTCTGTGACAGGGAAGGACCCCGAGCAGTACTTC. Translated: CASSSVTGKDPEQYF.

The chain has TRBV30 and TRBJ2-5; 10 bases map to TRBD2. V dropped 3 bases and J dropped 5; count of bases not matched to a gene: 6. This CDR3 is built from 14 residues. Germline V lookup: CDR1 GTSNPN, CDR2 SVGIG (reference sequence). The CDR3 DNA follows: TGTGCCTGGAGGTTAGCGGGAGGTTGGGAGACCCAGTACTTC. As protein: CAWRLAGGWETQYF.

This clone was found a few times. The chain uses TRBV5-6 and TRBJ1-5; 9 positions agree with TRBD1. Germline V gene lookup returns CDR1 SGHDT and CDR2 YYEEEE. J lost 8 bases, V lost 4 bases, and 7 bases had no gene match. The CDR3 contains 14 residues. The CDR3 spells CASSLGQGSKPQHF. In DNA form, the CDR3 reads TGTGCCAGCAGCCTAGGACAGGGGAGTAAGCCCCAGCATTTT.

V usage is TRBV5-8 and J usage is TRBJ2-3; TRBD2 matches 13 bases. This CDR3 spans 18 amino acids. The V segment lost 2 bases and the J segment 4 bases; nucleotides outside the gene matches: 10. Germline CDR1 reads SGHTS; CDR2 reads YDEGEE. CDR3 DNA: TGTGCCAGCAGCTTTAGTACTAGCGGGAGGGCCGGTGCAGATACGCAGTATTTT. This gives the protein CASSFSTSGRAGADTQYF.

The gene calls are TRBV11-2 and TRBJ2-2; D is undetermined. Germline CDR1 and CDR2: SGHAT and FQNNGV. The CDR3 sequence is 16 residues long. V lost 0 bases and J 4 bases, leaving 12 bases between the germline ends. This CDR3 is CASSLEPEFVTGELFF. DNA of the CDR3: TGTGCCAGCAGCTTAGAGCCTGAGTTCGTCACCGGGGAGCTGTTTTTT.

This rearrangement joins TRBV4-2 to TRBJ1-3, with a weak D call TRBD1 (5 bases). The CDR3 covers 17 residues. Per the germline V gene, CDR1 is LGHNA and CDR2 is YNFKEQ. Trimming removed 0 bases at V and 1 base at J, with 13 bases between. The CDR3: CASSQDDSISSGNTIYF. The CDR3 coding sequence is TGTGCCAGCAGCCAAGATGACAGCATCTCTTCTGGAAACACCATATATTTT.

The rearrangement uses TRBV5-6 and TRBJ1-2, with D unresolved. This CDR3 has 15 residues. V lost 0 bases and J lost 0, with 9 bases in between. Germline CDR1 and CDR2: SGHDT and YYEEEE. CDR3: CASSLVAGANYGYTF. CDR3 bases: TGTGCCAGCAGCTTGGTTGCAGGCGCTAACTATGGCTACACCTTC.

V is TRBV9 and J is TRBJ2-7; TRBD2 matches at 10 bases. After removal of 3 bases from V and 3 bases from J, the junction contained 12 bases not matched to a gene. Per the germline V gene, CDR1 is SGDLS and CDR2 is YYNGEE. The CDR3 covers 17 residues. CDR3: CASSGVGTSGKNYEQYF. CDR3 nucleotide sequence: TGTGCCAGCAGCGGGGTGGGAACTAGCGGGAAGAACTACGAGCAGTACTTC.

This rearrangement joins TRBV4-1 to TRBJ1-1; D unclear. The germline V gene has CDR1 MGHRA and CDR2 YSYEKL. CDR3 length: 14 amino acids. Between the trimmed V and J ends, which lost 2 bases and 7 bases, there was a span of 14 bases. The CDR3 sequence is CASSQLGAGSEAFF. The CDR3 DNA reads TGCGCCAGCAGCCAACTTGGCGCGGGCAGTGAAGCTTTCTTT.

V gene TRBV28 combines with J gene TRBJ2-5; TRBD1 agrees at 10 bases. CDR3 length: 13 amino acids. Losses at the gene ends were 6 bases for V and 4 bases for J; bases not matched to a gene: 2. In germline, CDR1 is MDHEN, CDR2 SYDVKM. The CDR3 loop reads CASSRDRGETQYF. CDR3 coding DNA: TGTGCCAGCAGCAGGGACAGGGGAGAGACCCAGTACTTC.

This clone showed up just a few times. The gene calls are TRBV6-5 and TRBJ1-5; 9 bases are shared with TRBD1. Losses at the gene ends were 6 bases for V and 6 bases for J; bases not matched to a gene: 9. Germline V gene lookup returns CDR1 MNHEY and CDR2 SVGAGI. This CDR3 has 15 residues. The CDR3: CASRSGQGDRQPQHF. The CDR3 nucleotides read TGTGCCAGCAGATCGGGACAGGGTGATCGTCAGCCCCAGCATTTT.

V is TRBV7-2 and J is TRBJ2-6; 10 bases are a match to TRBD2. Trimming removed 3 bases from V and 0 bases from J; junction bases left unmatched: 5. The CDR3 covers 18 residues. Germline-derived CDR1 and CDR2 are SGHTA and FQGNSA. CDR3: CASSLRAGGDSGANVLTF. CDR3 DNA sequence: TGTGCCAGCAGCTTGAGAGCGGGGGGGGACTCTGGGGCCAACGTCCTGACTTTC. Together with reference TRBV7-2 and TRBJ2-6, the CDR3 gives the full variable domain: GAGVSQSPSNKVTEKGKDVELRCDPISGHTALYWYRQSLGQGLEFLIYFQGNSAPDKSGLPSDRFSAERTGGSVSTLTIQRTQQEDSAVYLCASSLRAGGDSGANVLTFGAGSRLTVL.